These T cell receptor beta chains were read from a single sample in a study of tumor-infiltrating lymphocytes in primary liver carcinoma. Via MiXCR, TCRdb re-called the multiplex PCR reads, giving one row per CDR3 protein. The table records approximately 310,000 distinct CDR3 sequences, approximately 65% of them present only once. The sequenced sample was peripheral blood. The receptor source for this set is a man aged 35 to 55 with primary liver carcinoma and hepatitis B virus infection. Both conserved end residues are part of each CDR3.

TRBV5-1	TRBJ2-4	CASNLTSGSLRENIQYF
TRBV24-1	TRBJ2-3	CATSPGTIGHTQYF
TRBV12-3/TRBV12-4	TRBJ2-2	CAGRSGAGGDTGELFF
TRBV29-1	TRBJ2-2	CSVEGVPAAAGELFF
TRBV11-2	TRBJ1-3	CASSLVGVGNTIYF
TRBV5-4	TRBJ1-1	CASSLSPEGEAFF
TRBV5-1	TRBJ2-2	CAGSLHHKTNTGELFF
TRBV6-5	TRBJ2-1	CASSPGLGNEQFF
TRBV11-2	TRBJ2-3	CASSLNRDTQYF
TRBV4-3	TRBJ2-7	CASSPRIGTYEQYF
TRBV11-2	TRBJ2-2	CASSCTSGGTGELFF
TRBV5-5	TRBJ2-1	CASSLNVAGGPGVDNEQFF
TRBV11-3	TRBJ2-1	CASSSDLSSYYEQFF
TRBV11-1	TRBJ2-3	CASIRDSIATGTQYF
TRBV6-5	TRBJ2-5	CASSYIGAETQYF
TRBV11-1	TRBJ2-3	CAGSSRDPSTDPQYF
TRBV4-2	TRBJ2-3	CASSQDGGRGVLTRTDTQYF
TRBV11-2	TRBJ2-7	CASSHLGYEKYF
TRBV30	TRBJ2-6	CAWMRSRGANVLTF
TRBV11-2	TRBJ2-2	CASSHVRERTGELFF
TRBV28	TRBJ2-1	CASTGLAGAYNEQFF
TRBV6-5	TRBJ1-2	CASSPQGTATYSYTF
TRBV12-3/TRBV12-4	TRBJ1-3	CASSPVQASSGNTTYF
TRBV28	TRBJ1-5	CVSSLRGLRYCNQPQHF
TRBV4-1	TRBJ1-4	CVSKDRGGEKLFF
TRBV6-1	TRBJ1-1	CASSEQTGNTEAFF
TRBV5-5	TRBJ2-5	CTSSLFEQGQETQYF
TRBV12-3/TRBV12-4	TRBJ2-7	CASSSTSGPYEQYF
TRBV10-2	TRBJ2-7	CASIESLWGGEQYF
TRBV7-9	TRBJ2-2	CASSSIGSGELFF
TRBV29-1	TRBJ1-2	CSVELLEHRTNHGYTF
TRBV5-1	TRBJ2-4	CASSPGQAKNIQYF
TRBV5-4	TRBJ2-1	CASSLPYSYNEQFF
TRBV27	TRBJ2-2	CASSLPGGQGNTGELFF
TRBV12-3/TRBV12-4	TRBJ2-5	CASSSECTGESQYF
TRBV5-1	TRBJ2-5	CASSLMNLFEETQYF
TRBV30	TRBJ2-7	CAWSPRGGQSSYEQYF
TRBV9	TRBJ2-1	CASSVEGRESDEQFF
TRBV6-5	TRBJ1-6	CASSPKPNSPLHF
TRBV11-2	TRBJ2-5	CASSLNRYSGRETQYF
TRBV7-7	TRBJ2-3	CASSRGVIDTQYF
TRBV6-5	TRBJ1-2	CASSASVTPLRDYTF
TRBV11-2	TRBJ2-7	CVSSFRDRPSYEQYF
TRBV4-3	TRBJ2-6	CASSQAGRGSGANALTF
TRBV5-5	TRBJ1-3	CASSATGGNTIYF
TRBV5-1	TRBJ1-3	CASPTEGNTIYF
TRBV4-3	TRBJ1-2	CASSQQTGFSYGYTF
TRBV4-2	TRBJ2-7	CASSPADWRESVNEQYF
TRBV6-4	TRBJ2-1	CASSRLAGGYNEQFF
TRBV11-2	TRBJ2-1	CASSPRGGDDNEQFF
TRBV5-4	TRBJ2-6	CATPVQYPLSGANVLSF
TRBV6-5	TRBJ2-7	CASSYGLARNEQYF
TRBV4-1	TRBJ1-1	CASSQVDQSHNEAFF
TRBV28	TRBJ2-5	CASSLVGGRGETQYF
TRBV19	TRBJ2-2	CASSMGAGPGELFF
TRBV6-6	TRBJ2-1	CASSYGDVYEQFF
TRBV12-3/TRBV12-4	TRBJ1-5	CASSLAGQGGQPQHF
TRBV4-1	TRBJ2-7	CASSPAAGASYEQYF
TRBV30	TRBJ2-6	CAWSVHGGTLVAYSGANVLTF
TRBV6-2/TRBV6-3	TRBJ2-3	CASSYRDTQYF